Sequencing of this T cell receptor (beta chain) was carried out in a study of T cells expressing NK-cell markers. Study findings and constraints: Certain NKG2C+ T cell clones were expanded, and their HCMV specificity remained unclear. In roughly six donors, dominant CD3+CD56+NKG2C+ clonotypes ranked among the top 10 CD8+ clonotypes.

TCRdb re-called the 5' RACE reads and shows each CDR3 protein once, DNA omitted. Recorded here are under 500,000 distinct CDR3 sequences; the top ten clones represent 7.3%. Details on this clonotype: Its antigen is currently unknown.

Germline CDR1 reads SGHKS; CDR2 reads YYEKEE (reference sequence). The CDR3 has 16 residues. Material for sequencing was blood T cells: a sorted CD56 or NKG2C T cell subset, CD4+ or CD8+ T cells, or bulk PBMC T cells (not recorded which). This clonotype originated in a woman aged 18 to 75 in good health. The rearrangement uses TRBV5-5 and TRBJ1-5; TCRdb reports TRBD1, a call that lacks DNA to check it against. The CDR3 spells CASSFRDVNYNQPQHF.